These 5 T cell receptor beta chains came from one sample sequenced in a study of blood T cell repertoires in COVID-19. Clones were read by immunoSEQ multiplex PCR, and TCRdb kept only the in-frame ones, dropping some. The sample has 220,000 or so clones; 90% are singletons. The sample taken for sequencing was PBMCs or T cells enriched from blood (not recorded which). Receptors were obtained from a man aged 25-45 years who had been exposed to COVID-19.

This rearrangement joins TRBV7-2 to TRBJ1-3; TRBD1 might be the D (6 bases). The CDR3 extends over 17 amino acids. The germline V and J ends were trimmed by 2 bases and 8 bases, with 22 bases remaining between them. The germline V gene encodes CDR1 SGHTA and CDR2 FQGNSA. CDR3 in DNA: TGTGCCAGCAGCTTAAAGGGGGGGGGCACAGGCGCCGACACCATATATTTT. The encoded protein is CASSLKGGGTGADTIYF.

This chain connects TRBV9 to TRBJ1-4, with 9 bases that match TRBD1. V gave up 3 bases and J gave up 6 bases; unmatched junction bases: 15. The CDR3 runs 18 residues. Germline values: CDR1 SGDLS, CDR2 YYNGEE. The CDR3: CASSDTPGQGTTDEKLFF. The CDR3, as DNA: TGTGCCAGCAGCGATACACCGGGACAGGGTACGACGGATGAAAAACTGTTTTTT.

The V call is TRBV11-2, the J call TRBJ1-2, with TRBD1 matching 11 bases. This CDR3 comprises 16 residues. The junction had 9 bases not matched to a gene; V was cut back by 3 bases and J by 6 bases. Germline V gives CDR1 SGHAT, CDR2 FQNNGV. CDR3 protein: CASSLGAGTGGHGYTF. The CDR3 DNA follows: TGTGCCAGCAGCTTGGGGGCCGGGACAGGGGGGCATGGCTACACCTTC.

The chain is built from TRBV11-1 and TRBJ2-7, with no clear D. CDR1 SGHAT and CDR2 FQDESV come from the germline V gene (reference sequence). With 6 bases removed from V and 0 bases from J, the gap between germline ends came to 15 bases. CDR3 size: 15 residues. The CDR3 DNA reads as TGTGCCAGCAGTCCTAGGCCCGGCCGCTCCTACGAGCAGTACTTC. Residues: CASSPRPGRSYEQYF.

The chain couples TRBV2 to TRBJ1-5, with TRBD1 matching over 8 bases. V dropped 7 bases and J dropped 7; count of bases not matched to a gene: 6. This CDR3 has 13 amino acids. Looked up from germline, CDR1 is SNHLY and CDR2 is FYNNEI. The CDR3 protein is CASIGTGGQPQHF. The CDR3 DNA reads as TGTGCCAGCATTGGGACAGGAGGGCAGCCCCAGCATTTT.